This TCR beta chain was profiled in a study of blood T cell repertoires in COVID-19. Study details: Acute and convalescent COVID-19 specimens originated in the United States, Italy and Spain. T cells, B-cell-depleted T cells, or PBMCs supplied cDNA or gDNA.

V gave up 8 bases and J gave up 6 bases, with 13 bases separating them. Germline V gene lookup returns CDR1 SGHAT and CDR2 FQNNGV. CDR3 length: 12 residues. In the authors' workflow: Reference gene primers were amplified, and this amplification served to estimate nucleated cell counts. Some clones are missing from TCRdb's copy, which holds only in-frame ones; the method was immunoSEQ multiplex PCR. That table furnishes V, J and clone size, whereas the DNA furnished D and trimming. In the table there are tens of thousands of clones, about 80% of which are singletons. The rearrangement uses TRBV11-2 and TRBJ1-2; D is unclear. This sequence was found in a woman aged 70-85 years with acute or convalescent COVID-19. Sequenced input: peripheral blood. Here the CDR3 DNA reads TGTGCCAGCTGGAGGTGGGAGAATGGCTACACCTTC. The encoded protein is CASWRWENGYTF.